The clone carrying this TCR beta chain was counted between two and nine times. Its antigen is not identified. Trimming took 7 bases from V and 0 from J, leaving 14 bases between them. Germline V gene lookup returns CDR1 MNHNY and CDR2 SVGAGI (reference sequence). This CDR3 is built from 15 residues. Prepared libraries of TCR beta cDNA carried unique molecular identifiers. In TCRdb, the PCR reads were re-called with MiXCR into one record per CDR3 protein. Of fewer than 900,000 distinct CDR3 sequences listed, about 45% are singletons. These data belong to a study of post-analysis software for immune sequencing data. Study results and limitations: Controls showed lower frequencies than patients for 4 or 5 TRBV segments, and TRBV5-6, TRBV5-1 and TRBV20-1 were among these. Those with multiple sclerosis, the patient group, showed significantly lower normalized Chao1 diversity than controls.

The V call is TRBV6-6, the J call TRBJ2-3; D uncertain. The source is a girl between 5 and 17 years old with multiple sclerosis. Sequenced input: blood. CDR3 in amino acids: CASTLLGLSTDTQYF. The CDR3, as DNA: TGTGCCAGCACACTTCTGGGATTAAGCACAGATACGCAGTATTTT.